This is a list of T cell receptor beta chains from one sample in a study of vaccination and CD4 T cells after COVID-19. One entry per CDR3 protein, called by TCRdb with MiXCR from the PCR reads. This table holds some 18,000 distinct CDR3 sequences, approximately 60% found once. The input for sequencing was CD4+ T cells from blood, taken after SARS-CoV-2 vaccination. Source of these receptors: a human donor who had recovered from COVID-19. CDR3s include the opening cysteine and the closing phenylalanine or tryptophan. The D gene is left open where the match is weak. Clone sizes are given selectively: once, few, many, or a class where the clone is expanded.

d_call: .; clone_size: .; j_call: TRBJ1-5; v_call: TRBV20-1; cdr3_aa: CSARVLSGNQPQHF; cdr3_nt: TGCAGTGCTAGAGTTCTCTCGGGCAATCAGCCCCAGCATTTT
d_call: .; clone_size: .; j_call: TRBJ1-1; v_call: TRBV9; cdr3_aa: CASSVTGEATEAFF; cdr3_nt: TGTGCCAGCAGCGTAACCGGGGAGGCCACTGAAGCTTTCTTT
d_call: TRBD1; clone_size: .; j_call: TRBJ2-5; v_call: TRBV2; cdr3_aa: CASTRRQGQETQYF; cdr3_nt: TGTGCCAGCACCCGGAGACAGGGCCAAGAGACCCAGTACTTC
d_call: .; clone_size: .; j_call: TRBJ2-2; v_call: TRBV4-1; cdr3_aa: CASSSLGGRRTGELFF; cdr3_nt: TGCGCCAGCAGTTCACTCGGGGGACGTAGGACCGGGGAGCTGTTTTTT
d_call: .; clone_size: .; j_call: TRBJ1-1; v_call: TRBV7-9; cdr3_aa: CASSPQGIEAFF; cdr3_nt: TGTGCCAGCAGCCCCCAAGGCATTGAAGCTTTCTTT
d_call: .; clone_size: .; j_call: TRBJ1-5; v_call: TRBV30; cdr3_aa: CAWSVQRTEGYSNQPQHF; cdr3_nt: TGTGCCTGGAGTGTACAGAGGACCGAGGGATATAGCAATCAGCCCCAGCATTTT
d_call: .; clone_size: .; j_call: TRBJ2-3; v_call: TRBV5-4; cdr3_aa: CASTSGYTQYF; cdr3_nt: TGTGCCAGCACCTCTGGGTATACGCAGTATTTT
d_call: .; clone_size: .; j_call: TRBJ2-5; v_call: TRBV7-2; cdr3_aa: CASTLVQAEETQYF; cdr3_nt: TGTGCCAGCACCTTGGTGCAAGCGGAAGAGACCCAGTACTTC
d_call: .; clone_size: .; j_call: TRBJ1-1; v_call: TRBV28; cdr3_aa: CASALQGRTFF; cdr3_nt: TGTGCCAGCGCATTACAGGGTCGGACTTTCTTT
d_call: .; clone_size: few; j_call: TRBJ2-7; v_call: TRBV20-1; cdr3_aa: CSARNRRTYEQYF; cdr3_nt: TGCAGTGCTAGAAATCGCAGGACCTACGAGCAGTACTTC
d_call: TRBD2; clone_size: .; j_call: TRBJ2-5; v_call: TRBV20-1; cdr3_aa: CSARDRPAGVKETQYF; cdr3_nt: TGCAGTGCTAGAGATCGTCCAGCGGGAGTGAAAGAGACCCAGTACTTC
d_call: .; clone_size: .; j_call: TRBJ1-3; v_call: TRBV6-1; cdr3_aa: CASSAGLPGNTIYF; cdr3_nt: TGTGCCAGCAGCGCAGGGTTGCCTGGAAACACCATATATTTT
d_call: TRBD1; clone_size: few; j_call: TRBJ1-1; v_call: TRBV10-3; cdr3_aa: CAIRPNSGTDPGNTEAFF; cdr3_nt: TGTGCCATCAGGCCAAACTCGGGGACAGACCCTGGGAACACTGAAGCTTTCTTT
d_call: TRBD2; clone_size: .; j_call: TRBJ2-1; v_call: TRBV19; cdr3_aa: CASRKAGSYNEQFF; cdr3_nt: TGTGCCAGTAGGAAAGCGGGATCCTACAATGAGCAGTTCTTC
d_call: TRBD1; clone_size: .; j_call: TRBJ1-2; v_call: TRBV5-1; cdr3_aa: CASSSFMGQDGYTF; cdr3_nt: TGCGCCAGCAGCTCGTTCATGGGACAGGATGGCTACACCTTC
d_call: .; clone_size: .; j_call: TRBJ2-7; v_call: TRBV20-1; cdr3_aa: CSATGTSYEQYF; cdr3_nt: TGCAGTGCCACTGGGACCTCCTACGAGCAGTACTTC
d_call: .; clone_size: few; j_call: TRBJ2-5; v_call: TRBV20-1; cdr3_aa: CSASFWQETQYF; cdr3_nt: TGCAGTGCTAGTTTCTGGCAAGAGACCCAGTACTTC
d_call: .; clone_size: .; j_call: TRBJ1-2; v_call: TRBV9; cdr3_aa: CASSGETAIYGYTF; cdr3_nt: TGTGCCAGCAGCGGAGAGACAGCGATCTATGGCTACACCTTC
d_call: .; clone_size: .; j_call: TRBJ2-2; v_call: TRBV5-1; cdr3_aa: CASSFLAAANTGELFF; cdr3_nt: TGCGCCAGCAGCTTCCTGGCAGCAGCGAACACCGGGGAGCTGTTTTTT
d_call: .; clone_size: .; j_call: TRBJ1-3; v_call: TRBV30; cdr3_aa: CAWSRQVRGNTIYF; cdr3_nt: TGTGCCTGGAGTAGACAGGTCCGCGGAAACACCATATATTTT
d_call: TRBD1; clone_size: .; j_call: TRBJ2-7; v_call: TRBV10-3; cdr3_aa: CAITPGTGTYEQYF; cdr3_nt: TGTGCCATCACCCCCGGGACAGGCACCTACGAGCAGTACTTC
d_call: .; clone_size: .; j_call: TRBJ2-7; v_call: TRBV20-1; cdr3_aa: CSARPWNREGYEQYF; cdr3_nt: TGCAGTGCTAGACCCTGGAACAGGGAAGGATACGAGCAGTACTTC
d_call: TRBD2; clone_size: .; j_call: TRBJ2-1; v_call: TRBV25-1; cdr3_aa: CATGTSGGNEQFF; cdr3_nt: TGTGCCACCGGGACTAGCGGGGGCAATGAGCAGTTCTTC
d_call: .; clone_size: .; j_call: TRBJ1-1; v_call: TRBV2; cdr3_aa: CASSEFGPAAGAFF; cdr3_nt: TGTGCCAGCAGTGAATTCGGACCGGCCGCTGGGGCTTTCTTT
d_call: TRBD1; clone_size: .; j_call: TRBJ2-5; v_call: TRBV5-1; cdr3_aa: CASSSNRGQETQYF; cdr3_nt: TGCGCCAGCAGCTCCAACAGGGGGCAAGAGACCCAGTACTTC
d_call: TRBD2; clone_size: .; j_call: TRBJ2-2; v_call: TRBV20-1; cdr3_aa: CSARDGLAGYTGELFF; cdr3_nt: TGCAGTGCTAGAGACGGACTAGCGGGATACACCGGGGAGCTGTTTTTT
d_call: .; clone_size: .; j_call: TRBJ2-7; v_call: TRBV4-2; cdr3_aa: CASSPEAVTYEQYF; cdr3_nt: TGTGCCAGCAGCCCGGAAGCGGTTACCTACGAGCAGTACTTC
d_call: .; clone_size: .; j_call: TRBJ2-7; v_call: TRBV20-1; cdr3_aa: CSASSGQADYEQYF; cdr3_nt: TGCAGTGCTAGTTCCGGGCAGGCAGACTACGAGCAGTATTTC
d_call: .; clone_size: few; j_call: TRBJ1-1; v_call: TRBV7-2; cdr3_aa: CASSLQGRVEAFF; cdr3_nt: TGTGCCAGCAGCTTACAGGGTAGGGTTGAAGCTTTCTTT
d_call: TRBD1; clone_size: .; j_call: TRBJ1-5; v_call: TRBV12-3/TRBV12-4; cdr3_aa: CASRLDRGQGSNQPQHF; cdr3_nt: TGTGCCAGCAGACTTGACAGGGGTCAGGGCAGCAATCAGCCCCAGCATTTT
d_call: .; clone_size: .; j_call: TRBJ1-6; v_call: TRBV20-1; cdr3_aa: CSARDWAGTGENSPLHF; cdr3_nt: TGCAGTGCTAGAGATTGGGCAGGGACGGGGGAGAATTCACCCCTCCACTTT
d_call: .; clone_size: .; j_call: TRBJ2-3; v_call: TRBV2; cdr3_aa: CASSARLALSGDTQYF; cdr3_nt: TGTGCCAGCAGTGCCCGTCTCGCCTTATCAGGAGATACGCAGTATTTT
d_call: .; clone_size: once; j_call: TRBJ2-5; v_call: TRBV28; cdr3_aa: CASRKGGKETQYF; cdr3_nt: TGTGCCAGCAGGAAAGGGGGAAAAGAGACCCAGTACTTC
d_call: TRBD1; clone_size: few; j_call: TRBJ1-1; v_call: TRBV3-1; cdr3_aa: CASNRTGTHKAVTLWGQGFEAFF; cdr3_nt: TGTGCCAGCAACCGAACGGGGACCCACAAAGCTGTAACATTGTGGGGACAGGGGTTTGAAGCTTTCTTT
d_call: .; clone_size: .; j_call: TRBJ2-3; v_call: TRBV6-5; cdr3_aa: CASSYSRHSYTDTQYF; cdr3_nt: TGTGCCAGCAGTTACTCGAGGCATTCGTACACAGATACGCAGTATTTT
d_call: TRBD1; clone_size: .; j_call: TRBJ2-3; v_call: TRBV5-1; cdr3_aa: CASSFGTGVADTQYF; cdr3_nt: TGCGCCAGCAGCTTCGGGACAGGGGTGGCAGATACGCAGTATTTT
d_call: .; clone_size: .; j_call: TRBJ2-7; v_call: TRBV20-1; cdr3_aa: CSASTPRGVYEQYF; cdr3_nt: TGCAGTGCTAGTACGCCAAGGGGAGTCTACGAGCAGTACTTC
d_call: .; clone_size: .; j_call: TRBJ1-2; v_call: TRBV11-1; cdr3_aa: CASSGDTGAYGYTF; cdr3_nt: TGTGCCAGCAGCGGAGACACCGGGGCCTATGGCTACACCTTC
d_call: .; clone_size: few; j_call: TRBJ1-5; v_call: TRBV19; cdr3_aa: CASSTLSLQVSGGNQPQHF; cdr3_nt: TGTGCCAGTAGTACCCTCTCCCTCCAAGTCTCAGGGGGCAATCAGCCCCAGCATTTT
d_call: .; clone_size: .; j_call: TRBJ2-2; v_call: TRBV19; cdr3_aa: CAPWGQIYTGELFF; cdr3_nt: TGTGCCCCATGGGGGCAGATTTACACCGGGGAGCTGTTTTTT
d_call: .; clone_size: .; j_call: TRBJ2-7; v_call: TRBV19; cdr3_aa: CASSIRDGSYEQYF; cdr3_nt: TGTGCCAGTAGTATTAGGGATGGGTCCTACGAGCAGTACTTC
d_call: .; clone_size: .; j_call: TRBJ2-5; v_call: TRBV7-9; cdr3_aa: CASSPGPRTQYF; cdr3_nt: TGTGCCAGCAGCCCCGGACCGAGGACCCAGTACTTC
d_call: .; clone_size: .; j_call: TRBJ1-2; v_call: TRBV7-2; cdr3_aa: CASSFTGNGYTF; cdr3_nt: TGTGCCAGCAGCTTCACAGGGAACGGCTACACCTTC
d_call: .; clone_size: .; j_call: TRBJ1-1; v_call: TRBV12-5; cdr3_aa: CASGRGTDTEAFF; cdr3_nt: TGTGCTAGTGGGCGCGGGACGGACACTGAAGCTTTCTTT
d_call: TRBD2; clone_size: .; j_call: TRBJ2-7; v_call: TRBV6-1; cdr3_aa: CASKAAGSSEQYF; cdr3_nt: TGTGCCAGCAAGGCAGCGGGGTCCTCCGAGCAGTACTTC
d_call: .; clone_size: .; j_call: TRBJ2-5; v_call: TRBV7-2; cdr3_aa: CASSPYLSSETQYF; cdr3_nt: TGTGCCAGCAGCCCCTACTTGAGCTCAGAGACCCAGTACTTC
d_call: TRBD1; clone_size: .; j_call: TRBJ2-5; v_call: TRBV12-3/TRBV12-4; cdr3_aa: CASSLLRTGNVETQYF; cdr3_nt: TGTGCCAGCAGTTTGCTGCGGACAGGGAATGTAGAGACCCAGTACTTC
d_call: .; clone_size: once; j_call: TRBJ2-2; v_call: TRBV10-2; cdr3_aa: CASTGGGANTGELFF; cdr3_nt: TGCGCCAGCACCGGGGGAGGAGCGAACACCGGGGAGCTGTTTTTT